Listed below are T cell receptor beta chains from one sample, sequenced in a study of T-cell memory formation after mild COVID-19. TCRdb recomputed calls from the 5' RACE reads with MiXCR, one row per CDR3 protein. Of about 150,000 distinct CDR3 sequences listed, 15% to 20% are singletons. The sample taken for sequencing was PBMCs or a T cell subset sorted from them (not recorded which). The source of these receptors is an adult woman who had mild COVID-19 (a few samples of this study predate the infection). Cell type and time point are not known. CDR3s leave out the opening cysteine and the closing phenylalanine or tryptophan. Each record gives: CDR3 protein, J gene, V gene, D gene. The D gene is left open where the match is weak.

CDR3: ASSYRDSHYEQY; J: TRBJ2-7; V: TRBV5-1; D: TRBD1
CDR3: SKGQAQYEQY; J: TRBJ2-7; V: TRBV29-1; D: TRBD1
CDR3: ASSYNPGTGMNEQF; J: TRBJ2-1; V: TRBV7-8; D: TRBD1
CDR3: SVESGRSRNEQF; J: TRBJ2-1; V: TRBV29-1; D: TRBD2
CDR3: ASSLSVIAGYEQY; J: TRBJ2-7; V: TRBV7-2; D: TRBD2
CDR3: ASSHEKVGRRITYNEQF; J: TRBJ2-1; V: TRBV14; D: NA
CDR3: ASRPGPNGYT; J: TRBJ1-2; V: TRBV2; D: NA
CDR3: ASSKGLATYYEQY; J: TRBJ2-7; V: TRBV5-8; D: TRBD2
CDR3: ASRGAGETGELF; J: TRBJ2-2; V: TRBV12-3/TRBV12-4; D: NA
CDR3: ASSPTANEQY; J: TRBJ2-7; V: TRBV3-1; D: NA
CDR3: ASSEAAVNTEAF; J: TRBJ1-1; V: TRBV6-1; D: NA
CDR3: ASSTTGTGIPGEQY; J: TRBJ2-7; V: TRBV28; D: TRBD1